This T cell receptor (beta chain) is drawn from a study of cytomegalovirus exposure and HLA in healthy donors. Study-level findings and limits: Only CMV serostatus was available as immune exposure information.

The CDR3 loop spans 16 amino acids. Germline-derived CDR1 and CDR2 are SGHNT and YENEEA. Trimming removed 6 bases at V and 0 bases at J, with 15 bases between. To note about this clone: Its antigen is not known.

Use of 60 Vbeta and 13 Jbeta primers characterized the PCR. Clones were read by immunoSEQ multiplex PCR, and TCRdb kept only the in-frame ones, dropping some. The profile covers roughly 150,000 clones, with about 85% appearing a single time and about 2.4% taken by the ten largest. This chain links TRBV11-3 with TRBJ2-4; TRBD1 might be the D (6 bases). This clonotype was obtained from a man aged 25 to 40 in good health and CMV-seropositive. The sample consisted of PBMCs. The CDR3 reads CASSPPGQLAKNIQYF. The CDR3 DNA reads as TGTGCCAGCAGTCCCCCGGGACAACTAGCCAAAAACATTCAGTACTTC.